The TCR beta chain under discussion was sequenced for a study of regulatory T cells in long-lasting Graves disease. The TCR beta library used iRepertoire HTBI primers with Arm-PCR amplification of CDR3. From the multiplex PCR reads, TCRdb called clonotypes with MiXCR, one entry per CDR3 protein. Of 300,000 to 400,000 distinct CDR3 sequences in the sample, around 15% were seen once. The sample holds a few counts of this clonotype. Time point defined: newly diagnosed GD, antithyroid drugs for less than 3 months. PBMC RNA served as the TCR library source. CDR1 and CDR2 from the germline V gene are LGHDT and YNNKEL (reference sequence). V lost 4 bases to trimming and J lost 0 bases, with 13 bases between them. The CDR3 extends over 16 amino acids. The sample was also reused in another study, on T cells in Graves' hyperthyroidism and ophthalmopathy.

The receptor was derived from a man aged 40-49 years with Graves disease. This chain links TRBV3-1 with TRBJ2-1; perhaps TRBD1 as D (5 bases). The source was peripheral blood mononuclear cells (PBMCs), collected at new diagnosis, from a patient treated with antithyroid drugs. Written as DNA, the CDR3 is TGTGCCAGCAGCCCCCCAGGGTCCCTCTCCTACAATGAGCAGTTCTTC. This encodes CASSPPGSLSYNEQFF.